Following are 5 T cell receptor beta chains from one sample sequenced in a study of T cell changes during pregnancy in multiple sclerosis. Sequencing used immunoSEQ multiplex PCR; TCRdb keeps in-frame clones, though not all of them. Of 84,000 or so clones listed, approximately 94% are singletons. The sequenced sample was peripheral blood, obtained in the third trimester of pregnancy. Receptors originate from a female donor with multiple sclerosis, enrolled in a pregnancy study.

V usage is TRBV14 and J usage is TRBJ1-6; possibly TRBD1 for D (6 bases). CDR1 is SGHDN and CDR2 is FVKESK in the germline V gene. The CDR3 runs 16 residues. V was shortened by 0 bases and J by 8 bases, with 14 bases between the two germline ends. CDR3 nucleotide sequence: TGTGCCAGCAGCCAAGACTGGCAGGGGCCCGATTCACCCCTCCACTTT. Translation: CASSQDWQGPDSPLHF.

The rearrangement joins TRBV4-1 to TRBJ2-7; TRBD1 might be the D (5 bases). Germline V gives CDR1 MGHRA, CDR2 YSYEKL. CDR3 length: 14 residues. The ends were cut back, 1 base at V and 6 bases at J, with 13 bases in the middle. The CDR3 loop is CASSQATGRSEQYF. CDR3 coding DNA: TGCGCCAGCAGCCAAGCCACAGGCCGGTCCGAGCAGTACTTC.

The chain employs TRBV7-3 and TRBJ2-3, with 11 nucleotides matching TRBD2. The CDR3 length is 15 residues. V lost 4 bases and J lost 0; bases outside the gene matches: 0. Per germline, CDR1 SGHTA and CDR2 FQGTGA. CDR3 sequence (DNA): TGTGCCAGCAGCTCTAGCGGGGGGAGCACAGATACGCAGTATTTT. It yields the protein CASSSSGGSTDTQYF.

This chain joins TRBV2 and TRBJ2-3, with a tentative D call TRBD1 (6 bases). Germline V gene data show CDR1 as SNHLY and CDR2 as FYNNEI. The CDR3 covers 13 residues. Between the trimmed V and J ends, which lost 6 bases and 6 bases, there was a span of 13 bases. As DNA, the CDR3 is TGTGCCAGCAGCCAGGGGACGACGGATACGCAGTATTTT. Protein product: CASSQGTTDTQYF.

The chain has TRBV9 and TRBJ1-6; 7 positions agree with TRBD1. The length of the CDR3 is 12 residues. Germline V CDR1 and CDR2: SGDLS, YYNGEE. V shed 4 bases, J shed 16 bases, and the junction held 8 bases outside the gene matches. The CDR3 sequence: CASSRDSNQLHF. For the CDR3, the DNA is TGTGCCAGCAGCAGGGACAGCAACCAACTCCACTTT.